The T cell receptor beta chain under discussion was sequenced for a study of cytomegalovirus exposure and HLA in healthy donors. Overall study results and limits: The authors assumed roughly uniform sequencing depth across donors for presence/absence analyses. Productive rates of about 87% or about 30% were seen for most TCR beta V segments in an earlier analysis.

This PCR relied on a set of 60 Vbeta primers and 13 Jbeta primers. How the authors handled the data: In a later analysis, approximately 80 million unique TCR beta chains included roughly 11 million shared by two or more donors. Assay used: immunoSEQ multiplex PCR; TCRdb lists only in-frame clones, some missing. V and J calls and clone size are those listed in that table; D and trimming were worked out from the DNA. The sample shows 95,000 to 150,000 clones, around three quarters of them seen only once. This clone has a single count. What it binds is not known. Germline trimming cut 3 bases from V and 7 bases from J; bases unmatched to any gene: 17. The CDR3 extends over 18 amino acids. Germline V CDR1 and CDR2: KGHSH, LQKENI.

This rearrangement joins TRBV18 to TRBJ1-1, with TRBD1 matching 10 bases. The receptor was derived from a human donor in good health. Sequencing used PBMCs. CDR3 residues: CASSPGQGLTTLLGEAFF. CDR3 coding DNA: TGTGCCAGCTCACCGGGACAGGGGCTCACTACTCTTCTGGGTGAAGCTTTCTTT.